This T cell receptor beta chain was sequenced in a study of cytomegalovirus exposure and HLA in healthy donors (dated by TCRdb to about 2017). Context from the whole study: According to an earlier analysis of 450 to 650 of the donors, some 180 million T cells yielded 120 million or so unique TCR beta sequences and around 280 Gb of sequence data. Across 300 to 500 genotyped donors of the cohort, an average of approximately 200,000 unique TCR beta nucleotide sequences per donor were sequenced, and roughly 20% of those sequences were non-productive. In an earlier analysis of around 540 of the donors, high-throughput TCR beta sequencing was used to judge whether each TCR beta V gene segment behaved as functional or pseudogenic. Of the roughly 410 genotyped donors, roughly 76% were placed in the genetic ancestry cluster associated with self-reported Caucasian donors. The aim of the study was to test whether cataloging public T cell receptors could identify signatures of past pathogen exposure. A later analysis re-analyzed previously published TCR beta repertoires from 600 to 850 donors and added high-resolution HLA genotyping to study TCR occurrence patterns. A later genetic analysis took genome-wide SNP genotypes for about 55% of the 666 donors and used that subset as a discovery cohort. To predict cytomegalovirus infection status, the study brought together high-throughput TCR immunosequencing, statistical association of individual TCRs with disease status, and machine learning. In the later analysis, no new phenotypic data were used to find candidate immune exposures; instead, reliance was placed on TCR beta sequences and their occurrence across donors. Donor age, sex, ethnicity and CMV serostatus were collected together with the repertoire data. Roughly five DR-DQ haplotypes were handled as single units for association and clustering because linkage in the cohort was strong. Both class I and class II loci were covered by HLA typing, at four-digit resolution. The number of donors typed differed by locus, with roughly 629-640 for A, B, C, DRB1 and DQB1, roughly 520 for DQA1, 600 to 610 for DPA1, and some 440 for DPB1. An early release that covered about 600 HLA-typed donors contained about 300 gigabases of sequencing data and tens of millions of unique TCR sequences. All discovery cohort repertoires had been generated on a single sequencing platform. Besides the first cohort of under 700 subjects, a separate validation cohort made up of 120 different subjects was used. The study profiled the T cell repertoires of hundreds of subjects by immunosequencing and related them to cytomegalovirus serostatus. What the research found in general, with its limitations: A total of some 180 TCR beta chains were listed by the study as associated with cytomegalovirus. A later analysis reported that several top co-occurrence clusters appeared linked to parvovirus B19, influenza, CMV and Epstein-Barr virus. A later analysis found that HLA-associated TCR beta chains were more clonally expanded and had lower generation probabilities than equally common non-associated chains. In a later analysis, some 18,000 TCR beta sequences were associated with specific HLA alleles at a false discovery rate of 0.05. In a later analysis, TCR association rates were found to vary across HLA loci, with the most associated TCRs seen for DRB1 alleles and the fewest for HLA-C alleles. The sequencing pipeline was judged likely to have produced a cluster of highly shared sequence variants as a technical artifact. A further reported finding was that TCR beta sequences accurately predicted the HLA-A and HLA-B alleles for most subjects in the first cohort. For the cohort, immune exposure information was limited to CMV serostatus. In vitro tests confirmed that a few of the cytomegalovirus-associated TCR beta chains recognize cytomegalovirus antigens. Linkage disequilibrium might explain the correlated functional status among segregating V segments, but an unknown experimental factor could not be excluded. HLA typing was unavailable for some donors at each locus, so association tests used only the typed subset. In this cohort, only TCR beta chains were sequenced, and detectable features were limited by the absence of alpha or paired-chain data. A later analysis found that most CMV-associated TCR beta chains appeared HLA-restricted, with HLA associations seemingly driven largely by CMV exposure. The authors suggested that the approach could potentially be generalized to other disease states and immunological phenotypes. Some IMGT-functional V segments, including TRBV6-2 and TRBV6-3, could not be distinguished by the 87-base-pair reads and were therefore excluded. An earlier analysis of approximately 540 of the donors showed that most TCR beta V segments appeared in productive rearrangements either about 87% or about 30% of the time, which broadly matched IMGT annotations. Because counts were too low, some 16 rarely observed V segments, including chromosome 9 orphons, were excluded from the earlier analysis of around 590 of the donors. When HLA alleles, especially DR and DQ, strongly co-occurred, attributing TCR associations to individual alleles was difficult. In both the original and validation cohorts, the classifier was reported to diagnose cytomegalovirus status with high specificity and sensitivity. Most TCR sequences were seen in very few donors, while some public TCRs were found in many individuals. V-gene and J-gene trimming of TCR beta chains was associated with a missense DCLRE1C variant in a later genetic analysis, and the association was replicated in an independent cohort. Presence/absence analyses assumed roughly uniform sequencing depth across donors, an assumption that may not hold. Compared with the approximately 670-donor mean, donors in an Asian-associated ancestry cluster had fewer N-insertions in productive TCRs, according to a later genetic analysis.

Libraries were made using the immunoSEQ multiplex PCR assay. A mixture of 60 forward primers for TCR Vbeta segments and 13 reverse primers for TCR Jbeta segments was used in the multiplex PCR. A multiplex PCR assay on genomic DNA amplified the CDR3 region of rearranged TCR beta genes. The amplified TCR beta libraries were sequenced on the Illumina HiSeq System as 87-base-pair reads. Per the source publication's procedure: A later analysis counted approximately 74 million unique TCR beta chains across the roughly 700 repertoires, and some 11 million of these chains were shared by at least two donors. A nearest-neighbor algorithm error-corrected the raw reads and collapsed the reads into unique sequences, merging closely related sequences to remove PCR and sequencing errors. To assign V, D and J gene segments, CDR3 sequences were aligned to IMGT reference sequences. For a sequence to be retained, a match of at least six nucleotides was required to both a V gene segment and a J gene segment. Rearrangements were classified as productive when the CDR3 lacked stop codons and remained in frame with V and J, and all other rearrangements were classified as non-productive. CDR3 was defined according to IMGT convention as the region running from the second conserved V-encoded cysteine to the conserved J-encoded phenylalanine. In an earlier analysis of around 540 of the donors, sequences lacking an unambiguous match to a single V gene segment were excluded. An earlier analysis of fewer than 750 of the donors classified V segments as functional when productive rearrangements were above 56.7% and as segregating when the standard deviation between donors was above 5%. To diagnose cytomegalovirus status from the catalog of TCR beta chain sequences, a statistical classification framework was built. In a later analysis, V and J genes were assigned by comparing TCR nucleotide sequences against IMGT/GENE-DB human TR gene sequences. The TCRdist pipeline was used in a later analysis to assign CDR3 sequences and most-parsimonious VDJ recombination scenarios. In a later analysis, each TCR beta chain was defined by its CDR3 amino acid sequence together with its V-gene family, and reads without a unique V-gene family were excluded. In a later analysis, 450 to 600 highly shared, low-generation-probability nucleotide sequences were removed to address suspected cross-contamination and a sequencing artifact. In a later analysis, a clonal expansion index was calculated for each public chain from normalized within-repertoire ranks of inferred template counts. In a later analysis, generation probabilities were computed using a VDJ recombination model fitted to out-of-frame rearrangements, and the results were checked against IGoR. A later analysis scored TCR-TCR, TCR-HLA and TCR-CMV co-occurrence with hypergeometric tests, applying a repertoire-size bias correction to TCR pairs. To estimate false discovery rates, a later analysis permuted the HLA or CMV assignments 20 times. In a later analysis, co-occurring TCRs were grouped using DBSCAN, and TCRdist sequence similarity was added for clustering within HLA-allele-positive subsets. Repertoires with fewer than 30,000 or more than 120,000 public chains were left out of co-occurrence clustering, as were about five repertoires with anomalous nucleotide sharing. In TCRdb, the immuneACCESS table is reduced to in-frame sequences with V and J assigned. These tables do not hold every clone; where another copy was compared, an unresolved V gene accounts for under half, and the others remain unexplained. V, J and clone size were drawn from that table, and D and trimming were deduced from the DNA. This sample comprises 150,000 to 200,000 clones, 81% of them detected only once. The top ten hold around 1.9% of the sample.

This clone was seen a single time. Its antigen remains undetermined. No quality values exist for individual bases; no much larger clone is one base distant. There are 14 amino acids in the CDR3, from cysteine to phenylalanine inclusive. Here the CDR3 DNA is all that survives: 42 bases in frame from base 1. Via the germline V gene, CDR1 is MNHEY and CDR2 SVGAGI. The germline ends are 15 bases apart after V is trimmed by 6 bases and J by 3 bases. The cohort was made up of 500 to 850 healthy bone marrow donors. Cohort members were all nominally healthy when sampled, although unrecorded immune exposures were likely present. The donor was CMV seronegative and belonged to the group of 320 or so seronegative cohort members. Each donor provided a peripheral blood sample, and peripheral blood mononuclear cells were used for TCR beta sequencing. The Qiagen DNeasy Blood Extraction Kit was used to extract genomic DNA from the blood cell samples.

The sample taken for sequencing was PBMCs. The sequence derives from a man aged 18 to 29 in good health and CMV-seronegative. The V and J segments used are TRBV6-5 and TRBJ2-7, and the D gene may be TRBD2, 6 bases matching. The CDR3 region reads CASRQGRGNYEQYF. The base sequence is TGTGCCAGCAGACAAGGACGGGGGAACTACGAGCAGTACTTC.